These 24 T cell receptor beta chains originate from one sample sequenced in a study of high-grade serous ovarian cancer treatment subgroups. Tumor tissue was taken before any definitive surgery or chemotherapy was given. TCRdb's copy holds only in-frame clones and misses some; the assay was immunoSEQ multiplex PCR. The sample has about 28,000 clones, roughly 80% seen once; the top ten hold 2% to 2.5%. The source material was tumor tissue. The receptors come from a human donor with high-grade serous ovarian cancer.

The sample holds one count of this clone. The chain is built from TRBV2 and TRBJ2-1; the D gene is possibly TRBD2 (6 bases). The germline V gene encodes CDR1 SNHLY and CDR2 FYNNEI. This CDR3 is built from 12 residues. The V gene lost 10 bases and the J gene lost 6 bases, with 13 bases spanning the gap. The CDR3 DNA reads TGTGCCAAAGGGACTGGCTTCAATGAGCAGTTCTTC. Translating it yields CAKGTGFNEQFF.

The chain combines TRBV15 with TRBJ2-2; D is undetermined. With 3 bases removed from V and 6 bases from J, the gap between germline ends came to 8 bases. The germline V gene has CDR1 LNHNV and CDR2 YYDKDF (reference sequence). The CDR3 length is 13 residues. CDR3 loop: CATSSLGSGELFF. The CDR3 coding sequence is TGTGCCACCAGCAGTTTGGGGTCCGGGGAGCTGTTTTTT. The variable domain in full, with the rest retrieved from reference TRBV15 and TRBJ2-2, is DAMVIQNPRYQVTQFGKPVTLSCSQTLNHNVMYWYQQKSSQAPKLLFHYYDKDFNNEADTPDNFQSRRPNTSFCFLDIRSPGLGDTAMYLCATSSLGSGELFFGEGSRLTVL.

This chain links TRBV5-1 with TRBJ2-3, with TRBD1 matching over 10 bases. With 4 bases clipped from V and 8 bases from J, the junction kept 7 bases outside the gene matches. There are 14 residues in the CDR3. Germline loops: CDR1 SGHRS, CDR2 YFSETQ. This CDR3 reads CASSHRDRGSTQYF. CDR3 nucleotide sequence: TGCGCCAGCAGCCACCGGGACAGGGGAAGTACGCAGTATTTT.

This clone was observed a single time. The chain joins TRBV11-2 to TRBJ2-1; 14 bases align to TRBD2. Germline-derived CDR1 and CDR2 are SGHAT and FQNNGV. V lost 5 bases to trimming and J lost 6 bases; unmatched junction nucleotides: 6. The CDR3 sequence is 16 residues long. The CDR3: CASSPTSGRAGNEQFF. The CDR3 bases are TGTGCCAGCAGCCCGACTAGCGGGAGGGCTGGCAATGAGCAGTTCTTC.

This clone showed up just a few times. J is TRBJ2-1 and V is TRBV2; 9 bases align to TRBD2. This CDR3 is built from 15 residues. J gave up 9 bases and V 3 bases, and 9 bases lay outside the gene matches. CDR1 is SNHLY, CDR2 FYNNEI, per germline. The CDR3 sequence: CASSETGLARGEQFF. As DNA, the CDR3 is TGTGCCAGCAGTGAGACGGGACTAGCTAGGGGTGAGCAGTTCTTC.

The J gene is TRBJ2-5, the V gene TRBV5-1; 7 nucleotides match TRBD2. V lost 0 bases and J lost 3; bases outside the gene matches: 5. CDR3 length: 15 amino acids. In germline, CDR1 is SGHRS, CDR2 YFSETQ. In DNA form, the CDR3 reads TGCGCCAGCAGCTTGGAAGGGACTAACGAAGAGACCCAGTACTTC. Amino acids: CASSLEGTNEETQYF.

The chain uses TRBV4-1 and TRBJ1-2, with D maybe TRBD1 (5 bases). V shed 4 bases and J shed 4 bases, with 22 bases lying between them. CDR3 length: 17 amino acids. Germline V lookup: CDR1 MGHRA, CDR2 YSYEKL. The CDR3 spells CASSPKGRATGPYGYTF. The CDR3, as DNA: TGCGCCAGCAGCCCAAAGGGGCGGGCAACGGGACCCTATGGCTACACCTTC.

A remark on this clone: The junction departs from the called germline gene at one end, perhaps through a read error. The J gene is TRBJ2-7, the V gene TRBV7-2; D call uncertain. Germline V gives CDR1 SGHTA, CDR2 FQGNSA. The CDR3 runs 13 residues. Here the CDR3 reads CASSLSPYLGPIF. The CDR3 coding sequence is TGTGCCAGCAGCTTATCCCCTTACCTAGGACCCATCTTC.

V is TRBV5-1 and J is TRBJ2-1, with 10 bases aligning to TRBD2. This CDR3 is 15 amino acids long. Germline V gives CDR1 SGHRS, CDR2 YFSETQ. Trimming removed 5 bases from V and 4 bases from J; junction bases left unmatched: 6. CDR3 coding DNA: TGCGCCAGCAGTCTAGCGGGAGACCTATACAATGAGCAGTTCTTC. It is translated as CASSLAGDLYNEQFF.

CDR3 sequence reads: CASSLVPSGGNEQFF. Written as DNA, the CDR3 is TGTGCCAGCAGCTTGGTGCCTAGCGGGGGAAATGAGCAGTTCTTC. The rearrangement links TRBV5-6 to TRBJ2-1, with TRBD2 matching over 10 bases. Losses at the gene ends were 0 bases for V and 7 bases for J; bases not matched to a gene: 4. Germline V gene sequence: CDR1 SGHDT, CDR2 YYEEEE. This CDR3 has 15 amino acids.

The CDR3 sequence is CASKRESSGNTIYF. CDR3 sequence (DNA): TGTGCCAGCAAAAGGGAAAGCTCTGGAAACACCATATATTTT. V is TRBV2 and J is TRBJ1-3; D call uncertain. Germline V gene sequence: CDR1 SNHLY, CDR2 FYNNEI. The CDR3 extends over 14 amino acids. Trimming cost V 7 bases and J 0 bases, with 10 bases left between them. Supplemented by reference TRBV2 and TRBJ1-3, the full variable domain reads EPEVTQTPSHQVTQMGQEVILRCVPISNHLYFYWYRQILGQKVEFLVSFYNNEISEKSEIFDDQFSVERPDGSNFTLKIRSTKLEDSAMYFCASKRESSGNTIYFGEGSWLTVV.

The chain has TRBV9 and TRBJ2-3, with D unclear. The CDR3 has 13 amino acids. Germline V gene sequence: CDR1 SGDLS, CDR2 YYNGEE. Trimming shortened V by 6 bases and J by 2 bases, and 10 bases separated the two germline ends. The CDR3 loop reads CASTRSDTDTQYF. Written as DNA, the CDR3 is TGTGCCAGCACCAGGTCCGACACAGATACGCAGTATTTT.

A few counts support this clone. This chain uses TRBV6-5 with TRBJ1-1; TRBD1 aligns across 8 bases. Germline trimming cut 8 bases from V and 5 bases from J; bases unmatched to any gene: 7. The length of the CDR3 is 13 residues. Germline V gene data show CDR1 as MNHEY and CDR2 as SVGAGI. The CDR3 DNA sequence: TGTGCCAGCCGAACACAGGGGGGAACTGAAGCTTTCTTT. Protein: CASRTQGGTEAFF.

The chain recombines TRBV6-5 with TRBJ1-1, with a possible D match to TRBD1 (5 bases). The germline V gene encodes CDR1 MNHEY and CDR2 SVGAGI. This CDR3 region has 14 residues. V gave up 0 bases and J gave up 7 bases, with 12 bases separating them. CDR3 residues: CASSYSLDKNEAFF. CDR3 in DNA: TGTGCCAGCAGTTACTCCTTGGACAAGAATGAAGCTTTCTTT.

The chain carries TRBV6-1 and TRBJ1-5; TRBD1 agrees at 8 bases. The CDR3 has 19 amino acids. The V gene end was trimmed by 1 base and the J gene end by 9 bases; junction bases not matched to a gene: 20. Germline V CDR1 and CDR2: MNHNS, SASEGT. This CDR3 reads CASSEGWGTGTGALRPQHF. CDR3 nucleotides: TGTGCCAGCAGTGAAGGCTGGGGGACCGGGACAGGAGCACTTCGGCCCCAGCATTTT.

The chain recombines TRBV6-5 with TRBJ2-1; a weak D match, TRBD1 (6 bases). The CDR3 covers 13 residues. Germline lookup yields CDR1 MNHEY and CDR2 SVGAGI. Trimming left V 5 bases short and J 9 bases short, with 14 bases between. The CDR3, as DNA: TGTGCCAGCAGTCGATACAGGGACCCTGAGCAGTTCTTC. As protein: CASSRYRDPEQFF.

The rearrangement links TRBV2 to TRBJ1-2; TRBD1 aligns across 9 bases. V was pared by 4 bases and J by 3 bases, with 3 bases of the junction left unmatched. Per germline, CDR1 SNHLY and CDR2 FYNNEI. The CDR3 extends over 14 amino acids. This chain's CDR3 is CASSADRGYYGYTF. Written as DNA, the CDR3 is TGTGCCAGCAGTGCGGACAGGGGTTACTATGGCTACACCTTC.

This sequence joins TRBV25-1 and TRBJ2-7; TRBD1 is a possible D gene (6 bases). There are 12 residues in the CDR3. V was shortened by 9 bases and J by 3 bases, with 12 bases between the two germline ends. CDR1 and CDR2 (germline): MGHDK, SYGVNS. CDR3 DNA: TGTGCCAGTCCTAAGGACAGCTACGAGCAGTACTTC. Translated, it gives CASPKDSYEQYF.

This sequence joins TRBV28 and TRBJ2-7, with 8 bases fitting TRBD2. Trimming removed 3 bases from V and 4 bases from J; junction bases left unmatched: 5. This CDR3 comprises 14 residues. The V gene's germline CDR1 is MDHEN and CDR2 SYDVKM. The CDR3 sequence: CASSFLREGYEQYF. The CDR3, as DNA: TGTGCCAGCAGTTTCCTCCGGGAGGGATACGAGCAGTACTTC.

The CDR3 region is CASSQPTGGWEQFF. In DNA form, the CDR3 reads TGTGCCAGCAGCCAACCGACTGGGGGGTGGGAGCAGTTCTTC. The rearrangement links TRBV7-2 to TRBJ2-1; D might be TRBD2 (6 bases). Trimming cost V 5 bases and J 10 bases, with 18 bases left between them. The CDR3 runs 14 residues. Per germline, CDR1 SGHTA and CDR2 FQGNSA. The whole variable domain, filled in from reference TRBV7-2 and TRBJ2-1, reads GAGVSQSPSNKVTEKGKDVELRCDPISGHTALYWYRQSLGQGLEFLIYFQGNSAPDKSGLPSDRFSAERTGGSVSTLTIQRTQQEDSAVYLCASSQPTGGWEQFFGPGTRLTVL.

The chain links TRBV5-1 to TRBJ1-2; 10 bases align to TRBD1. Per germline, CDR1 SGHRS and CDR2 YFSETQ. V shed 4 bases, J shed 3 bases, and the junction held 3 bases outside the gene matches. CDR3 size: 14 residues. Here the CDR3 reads CASSLGTGDYGYTF. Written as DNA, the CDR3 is TGCGCCAGCAGCCTGGGGACAGGGGACTATGGCTACACCTTC.

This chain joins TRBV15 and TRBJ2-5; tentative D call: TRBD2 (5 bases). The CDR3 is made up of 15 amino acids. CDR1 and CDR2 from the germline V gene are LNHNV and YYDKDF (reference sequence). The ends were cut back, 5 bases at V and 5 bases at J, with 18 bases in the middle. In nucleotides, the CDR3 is TGTGCCACCAGCCCGAGGATAGCGCATGGGGAGACCCAGTACTTC. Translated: CATSPRIAHGETQYF.

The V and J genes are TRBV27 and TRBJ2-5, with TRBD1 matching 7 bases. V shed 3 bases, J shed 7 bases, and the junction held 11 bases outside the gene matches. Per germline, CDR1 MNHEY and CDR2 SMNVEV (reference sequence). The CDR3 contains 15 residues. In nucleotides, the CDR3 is TGTGCCAGCAGTTTGACAGGGACCCTAGTAGGGACCCAGTACTTC. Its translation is CASSLTGTLVGTQYF.

CDR3 coding DNA: TGTGCCAGCAGCTTAGCCCATAGGGCTTCTGGGGCCAACGTCCTGACTTTC. Its translation: CASSLAHRASGANVLTF. The genes are TRBV11-1 and TRBJ2-6; no definite D call. This CDR3 contains 17 residues. Per germline, CDR1 SGHAT and CDR2 FQDESV (reference sequence). The V end was cut by 0 bases, the J end by 1 base, with 10 bases between.